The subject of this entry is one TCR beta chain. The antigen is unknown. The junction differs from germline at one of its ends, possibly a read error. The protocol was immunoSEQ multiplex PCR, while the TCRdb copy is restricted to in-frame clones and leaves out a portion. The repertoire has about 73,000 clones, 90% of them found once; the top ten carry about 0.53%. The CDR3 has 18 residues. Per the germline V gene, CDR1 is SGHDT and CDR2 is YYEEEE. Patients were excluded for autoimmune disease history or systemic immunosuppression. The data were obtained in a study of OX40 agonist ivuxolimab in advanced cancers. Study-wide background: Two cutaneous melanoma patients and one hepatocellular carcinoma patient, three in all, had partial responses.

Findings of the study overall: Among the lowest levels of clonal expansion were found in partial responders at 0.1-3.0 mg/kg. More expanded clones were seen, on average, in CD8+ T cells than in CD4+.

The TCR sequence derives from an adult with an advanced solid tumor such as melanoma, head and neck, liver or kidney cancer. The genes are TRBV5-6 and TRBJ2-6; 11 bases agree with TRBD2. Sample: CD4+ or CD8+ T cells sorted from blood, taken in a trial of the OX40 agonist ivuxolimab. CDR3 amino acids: CVSSFWIAGGPGANVLTF. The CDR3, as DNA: TGTGTCAGCAGCTTTTGGATAGCGGGAGGGCCTGGGGCCAACGTCCTGACTTTC.